These 9 T cell receptor beta chains were sequenced from one sample in a study of blood T cell repertoires in COVID-19. Here immunoSEQ multiplex PCR was the method, and the copy in TCRdb shows in-frame clones only, minus some. Seen here are around 250,000 clones, 85% to 90% observed once, and the top ten hold approximately 1.5%. Specimen: PBMCs or T cells enriched from blood (not recorded which). The source of these receptors is a woman between 45 and 60 years old who had recovered from COVID-19.

The gene calls are TRBV28 and TRBJ2-5; 7 bases match TRBD2. V trimming: 6 bases; J trimming: 9 bases; junction bases outside the gene matches: 10. The CDR3 length is 13 residues. From germline, CDR1 is MDHEN and CDR2 SYDVKM. The CDR3 coding sequence is TGTGCCAGCAGCTTAAATGTGGGGGGGGCCCAGTACTTC. This codes for CASSLNVGGAQYF.

This clone was detected a few times. The genes are TRBV7-2 and TRBJ1-1, with D perhaps TRBD1 (6 bases). This CDR3 is built from 14 residues. Germline assignment: CDR1 SGHTA and CDR2 FQGNSA. V lost 2 bases and J lost 4, with 11 bases in between. The CDR3 protein is CASSLWGRGTEAFF. Here the CDR3 DNA reads TGTGCCAGCAGCTTATGGGGGCGCGGCACTGAAGCTTTCTTT.

The chain is built from TRBV7-9 and TRBJ2-3; TRBD2 might be the D (5 bases). V was shortened by 1 base and J by 4 bases, with 9 bases between the two germline ends. The CDR3 has 14 residues. Germline CDR1 is SEHNR and CDR2 is FQNEAQ (reference sequence). The CDR3 DNA reads TGTGCCAGCAGCTTAGTCGAGGGTCCAGATACGCAGTATTTT. The encoded protein is CASSLVEGPDTQYF.

V gene TRBV11-2 combines with J gene TRBJ2-6; D gene ambiguous. The germline V gene encodes CDR1 SGHAT and CDR2 FQNNGV. Trimming removed 4 bases at V and 4 bases at J, with 11 bases between. CDR3 length: 15 residues. For the CDR3, the DNA is TGTGCCAGCAGCTCTCTATCCGCAGGGGCCAACGTCCTGACTTTC. Its protein is CASSSLSAGANVLTF.

V gene TRBV19 combines with J gene TRBJ2-5; 13 bases are a match to TRBD2. The CDR3 length is 17 residues. Germline V lookup: CDR1 LNHDA, CDR2 SQIVND (reference sequence). V was pared by 4 bases and J by 0 bases, with 5 bases of the junction left unmatched. CDR3 region: CASSRIGLAGDQETQYF. The CDR3, as DNA: TGTGCCAGTAGTAGAATCGGACTAGCGGGGGACCAAGAGACCCAGTACTTC.

This clone was detected once. The rearrangement uses TRBV6-4 and TRBJ1-1, with D unclear. V gave up 3 bases and J gave up 1 base, with 6 bases separating them. The CDR3 loop spans 13 amino acids. The germline CDR1 and CDR2 sequences are MRHNA and SNTAGT. As DNA, the CDR3 is TGTGCCAGCAGTGATCGACAGAACACTGAAGCTTTCTTT. Its protein product is CASSDRQNTEAFF.

V and J are TRBV10-3 and TRBJ1-1; D possibly corresponds to TRBD1 (6 bases). The CDR3 has 14 amino acids. Per the germline V gene, CDR1 is ENHRY and CDR2 is SYGVKD. V was shortened by 4 bases and J by 0 bases, with 9 bases between the two germline ends. The CDR3 protein is CAISVRDMNTEAFF. The CDR3 nucleotides are TGTGCCATCAGTGTTAGGGACATGAACACTGAAGCTTTCTTT.

The chain employs TRBV28 and TRBJ1-1; no definite D call. V lost 2 bases and J lost 4, with 8 bases in between. This CDR3 has 13 residues. CDR1 is MDHEN, CDR2 SYDVKM, per germline. The CDR3, as DNA: TGTGCCAGCAGTTTACGGGAGAGCACTGAAGCTTTCTTT. Translating gives CASSLRESTEAFF.

This clone was seen only once. The chain joins TRBV2 to TRBJ1-1, with 8 bases fitting TRBD1. The length of the CDR3 is 14 residues. CDR1 and CDR2 from the germline V gene are SNHLY and FYNNEI. J lost 3 bases, V lost 5 bases, and 5 bases had no gene match. CDR3: CASSPDRGYTEAFF. The CDR3 nucleotides are TGTGCCAGCAGTCCTGACAGGGGCTACACTGAAGCTTTCTTT.